The T cell receptor beta chain described here comes from a study of naive and memory T cell subsets. The beta constant-region primer was an equimolar mix of two oligonucleotides covering TRBC1 and TRBC2. The ligated cDNA underwent four PCR rounds using SP2 and nested alpha and beta constant-region primers. TCRdb recomputed calls from the UMI-ligation and nested PCR reads with MiXCR, one row per CDR3 protein. The data show roughly 91,000 distinct CDR3 sequences, with around 14% seen just once and over 0.75% held by the top ten. This clonotype was detected only a few times. CDR1 MNHEY and CDR2 SMNVEV come from the germline V gene (reference sequence). Trimming stripped 0 bases from V and 7 bases from J, with 19 bases between. The CDR3 has 16 amino acids.

The gene calls are TRBV27 and TRBJ2-7; the D gene is possibly TRBD2 (5 bases). The sequencing input was central memory CD4+ T cells from blood. The receptor was isolated from a human donor in good health. The CDR3 loop reads CASSLSGSHSRGEQYF. The CDR3 DNA reads TGTGCCAGCAGTTTATCCGGGTCCCACTCCCGGGGAGAGCAGTACTTC.